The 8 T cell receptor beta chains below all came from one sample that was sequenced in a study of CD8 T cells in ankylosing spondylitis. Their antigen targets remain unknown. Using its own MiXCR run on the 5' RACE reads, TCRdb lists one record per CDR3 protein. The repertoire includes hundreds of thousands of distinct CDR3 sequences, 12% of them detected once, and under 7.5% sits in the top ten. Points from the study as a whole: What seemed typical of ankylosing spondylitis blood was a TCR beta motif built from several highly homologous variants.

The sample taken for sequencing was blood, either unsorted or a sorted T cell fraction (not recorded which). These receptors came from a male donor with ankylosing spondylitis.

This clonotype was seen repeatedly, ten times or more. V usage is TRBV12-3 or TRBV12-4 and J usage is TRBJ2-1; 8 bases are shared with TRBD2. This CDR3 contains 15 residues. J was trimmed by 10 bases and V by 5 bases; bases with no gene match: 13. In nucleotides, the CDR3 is TGTGCCAGCAGTCCCGGGTTAGCGGGGTATGACGAGCAGTTCTTC. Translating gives CASSPGLAGYDEQFF.

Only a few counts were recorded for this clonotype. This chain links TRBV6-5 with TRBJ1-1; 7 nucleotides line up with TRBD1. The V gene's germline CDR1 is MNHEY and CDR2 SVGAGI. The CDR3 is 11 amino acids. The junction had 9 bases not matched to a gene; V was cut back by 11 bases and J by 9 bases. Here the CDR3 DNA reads TGTGCCGCTAGGGGGCCAGTACAAGCTTTCTTT. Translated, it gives CAARGPVQAFF.

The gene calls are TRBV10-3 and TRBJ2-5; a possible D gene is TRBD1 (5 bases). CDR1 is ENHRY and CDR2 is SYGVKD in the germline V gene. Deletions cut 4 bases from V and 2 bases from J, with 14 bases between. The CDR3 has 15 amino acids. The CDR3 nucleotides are TGTGCCATCAGTGGGGCAGGGTCTTATCAAGAGACCCAGTACTTC. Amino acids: CAISGAGSYQETQYF.

The CDR3 spells CASRRGPRLGTDTQYF. CDR3 DNA sequence: TGTGCCAGCAGGCGGGGCCCACGCTTAGGCACAGATACGCAGTATTTT. This rearrangement joins TRBV27 to TRBJ2-3, with D possibly matching TRBD2 (6 bases). The V gene lost 6 bases and the J gene lost 1 base, with 17 bases spanning the gap. Germline CDR1 and CDR2: MNHEY and SMNVEV (reference sequence). The CDR3 totals 16 residues.

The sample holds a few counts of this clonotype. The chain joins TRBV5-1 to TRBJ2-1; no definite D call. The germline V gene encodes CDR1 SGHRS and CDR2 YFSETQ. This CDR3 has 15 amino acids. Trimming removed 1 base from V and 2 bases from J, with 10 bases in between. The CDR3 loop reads CASSLPGPTYNEQFF. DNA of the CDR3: TGCGCCAGCAGCTTGCCAGGACCTACCTACAATGAGCAGTTCTTC.

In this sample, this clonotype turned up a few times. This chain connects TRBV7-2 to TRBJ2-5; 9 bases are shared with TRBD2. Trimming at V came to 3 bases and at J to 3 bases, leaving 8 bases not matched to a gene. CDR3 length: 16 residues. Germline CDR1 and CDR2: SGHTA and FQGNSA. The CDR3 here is CASSFQAGGLKETQYF. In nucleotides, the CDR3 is TGTGCCAGCAGCTTCCAAGCGGGAGGCCTTAAAGAGACCCAGTACTTC. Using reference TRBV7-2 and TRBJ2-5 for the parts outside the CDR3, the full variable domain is GAGVSQSPSNKVTEKGKDVELRCDPISGHTALYWYRQSLGQGLEFLIYFQGNSAPDKSGLPSDRFSAERTGGSVSTLTIQRTQQEDSAVYLCASSFQAGGLKETQYFGPGTRLLVL.

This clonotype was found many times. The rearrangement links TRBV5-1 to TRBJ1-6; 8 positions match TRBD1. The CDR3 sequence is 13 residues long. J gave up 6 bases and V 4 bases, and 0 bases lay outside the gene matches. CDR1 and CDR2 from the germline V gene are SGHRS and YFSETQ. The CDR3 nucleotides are TGCGCCAGCAGCACAGGGGGTAATTCACCCCTCCACTTT. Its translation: CASSTGGNSPLHF. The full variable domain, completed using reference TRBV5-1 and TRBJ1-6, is KAGVTQTPRYLIKTRGQQVTLSCSPISGHRSVSWYQQTPGQGLQFLFEYFSETQRNKGNFPGRFSGRQFSNSRSEMNVSTLELGDSALYLCASSTGGNSPLHFGNGTRLTVT.

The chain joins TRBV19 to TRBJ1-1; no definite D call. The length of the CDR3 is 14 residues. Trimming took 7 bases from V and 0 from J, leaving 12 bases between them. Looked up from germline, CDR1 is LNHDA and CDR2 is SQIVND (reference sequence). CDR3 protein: CASTQTRMNTEAFF. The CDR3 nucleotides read TGTGCCAGTACCCAGACCCGGATGAACACTGAAGCTTTCTTT. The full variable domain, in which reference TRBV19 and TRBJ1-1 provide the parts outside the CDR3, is DGGITQSPKYLFRKEGQNVTLSCEQNLNHDAMYWYRQDPGQGLRLIYYSQIVNDFQKGDIAEGYSVSREKKESFPLTVTSAQKNPTAFYLCASTQTRMNTEAFFGQGTRLTVV.